The sequence of this T cell receptor beta chain was determined in a study of PD-1 blockade in classical Hodgkin lymphoma. Sequencing was performed with immunoSEQ multiplex PCR; in TCRdb, only in-frame clones are kept and a portion is missing. This table holds about 110,000 clones, roughly nine tenths found once. Relapses following autologous stem cell transplantation were seen in all patients, with brentuximab vedotin exposure varying. This CDR3 is 20 amino acids long. The V end lost 3 bases, the J end lost 0 bases, and 27 bases lay between the germline ends. Germline lookup yields CDR1 GTSNPN and CDR2 SVGIG (reference sequence).

V gene TRBV30 combines with J gene TRBJ2-4; a possible D gene is TRBD2 (6 bases). This specimen was peripheral blood mononuclear cells (PBMCs), taken before the second cycle of nivolumab. This TCR was sampled from a human donor with classical Hodgkin lymphoma. CDR3 loop: CAWRPKGPGVPHLAKNIQYF. CDR3 nucleotides: TGTGCCTGGAGGCCTAAAGGTCCGGGAGTCCCACATCTAGCCAAAAACATTCAGTACTTC. The variable domain in full, with the rest retrieved from reference TRBV30 and TRBJ2-4, is SQTIHQWPATLVQPVGSPLSLECTVEGTSNPNLYWYRQAAGRGLQLLFYSVGIGQISSEVPQNLSASRPQDRQFILSSKKLLLSDSGFYLCAWRPKGPGVPHLAKNIQYFGAGTRLSVL.